This TCR beta chain derives from a study of blood T cell repertoires in COVID-19. Whole-study context: COVID-19 samples, acute and convalescent, were from the United States, Italy and Spain.

V was shortened by 4 bases and J by 1 base, with 11 bases between the two germline ends. Germline-derived CDR1 and CDR2 are SGHTA and FQGNSA. CDR3 length equals 14 residues. Sequencing used immunoSEQ multiplex PCR; TCRdb keeps in-frame clones, though not all of them. This sample carries 80,000 or so clones, 91% of them seen once, and the ten largest clones take over 1.5%. The source is a woman aged 50 to 60 in a cohort sampled during active COVID-19. This chain connects TRBV7-2 to TRBJ2-7; TRBD1 is a possible D gene (6 bases). Sequenced: peripheral blood. The CDR3 DNA follows: TGTGCCAGCAGCTCAAACAGGGCTTCCTACGAGCAGTACTTC. Amino acid sequence: CASSSNRASYEQYF.